This TCR beta chain is from a study of CD8+ T cells in alopecia areata. Deletions cut 0 bases from V and 0 bases from J, with 10 bases between. Germline V gives CDR1 MGHRA, CDR2 YSYEKL. This CDR3 is 16 amino acids long. Extracted RNA was reverse transcribed into cDNA, the sequencing template. Sequencing was performed with immunoSEQ multiplex PCR; in TCRdb, only in-frame clones are kept and a portion is missing. This table holds more than 200,000 clones, roughly two thirds found once. This specimen consisted of CD4+ T cells sorted from blood, obtained at week 0. The chain employs TRBV4-1 and TRBJ2-3, with D tentatively TRBD2 (6 bases). The clonotype was recovered from a human donor with alopecia areata. CDR3 protein: CASSQDLAGSTDTQYF. The CDR3 DNA follows: TGCGCCAGCAGCCAAGATTTGGCGGGAAGCACAGATACGCAGTATTTT.